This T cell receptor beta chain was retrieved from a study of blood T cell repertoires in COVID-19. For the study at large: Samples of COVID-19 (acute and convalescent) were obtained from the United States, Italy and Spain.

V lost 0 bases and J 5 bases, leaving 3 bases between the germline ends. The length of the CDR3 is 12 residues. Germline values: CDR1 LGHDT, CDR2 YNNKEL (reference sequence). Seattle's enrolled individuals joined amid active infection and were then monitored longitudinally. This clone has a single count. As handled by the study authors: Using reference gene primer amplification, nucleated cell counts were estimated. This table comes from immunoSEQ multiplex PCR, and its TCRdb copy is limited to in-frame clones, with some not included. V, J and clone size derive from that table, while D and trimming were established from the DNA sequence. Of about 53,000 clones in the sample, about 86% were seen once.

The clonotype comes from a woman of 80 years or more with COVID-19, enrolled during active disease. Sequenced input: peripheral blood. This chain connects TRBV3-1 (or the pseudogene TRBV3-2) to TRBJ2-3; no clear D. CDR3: CASSQDRDTQYF. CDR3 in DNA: TGTGCCAGCAGCCAAGACCGAGATACGCAGTATTTT.